The 30 T cell receptor beta chains in this list originate from one sample, sequenced in a study of identical twins. TCRdb recomputed calls from the 5' RACE reads with MiXCR, one row per CDR3 protein. Here the sample spans hundreds of thousands of distinct CDR3 sequences, roughly 6.2% being singletons. Sequencing used naive T cells sorted from blood. The receptors come from a man aged 18 to 29 in good health.

The sample holds many counts of this clonotype. The genes are TRBV10-3 and TRBJ2-5, with a weak D call TRBD1 (6 bases). The V end was cut by 2 bases, the J end by 9 bases, with 10 bases between. CDR1 ENHRY and CDR2 SYGVKD come from the germline V gene. The CDR3 is 12 amino acids. DNA of the CDR3: TGTGCCATCAGTGAGCAGTCAGGGGCCCAGTACTTC. Encoded protein: CAISEQSGAQYF.

This clonotype showed up many times. The chain combines TRBV5-5 with TRBJ1-4; weak D call: TRBD1 (6 bases). Trimming removed 3 bases from V and 1 base from J, with 13 bases in between. The CDR3 totals 16 residues. Germline assignment: CDR1 SGHKS and CDR2 YYEKEE (reference sequence). The CDR3, as DNA: TGTGCCAGCAGCTGGAGCACAGGGCTAACTAATGAAAAACTGTTTTTT. Residues: CASSWSTGLTNEKLFF.

This clonotype was seen a few times. This chain connects TRBV11-1 to TRBJ1-1; 9 nucleotides align to TRBD1. The CDR3 loop spans 21 amino acids. The V and J ends lost 3 bases and 4 bases, in that order; junction bases with no gene match: 24. Germline V gene sequence: CDR1 SGHAT, CDR2 FQDESV (reference sequence). The CDR3 region has the DNA TGTGCCAGCAGCTTCACATATGGGCGAGGGTTCCCGGCGACAGGGGGCACTGAAGCTTTCTTT. This translates into CASSFTYGRGFPATGGTEAFF.

This clonotype was detected ten times or more. The chain uses TRBV20-1 and TRBJ2-7, with D perhaps TRBD1 (6 bases). V was trimmed by 4 bases and J by 6 bases, leaving 7 bases between them. CDR3 size: 10 residues. The germline V gene has CDR1 DFQATT and CDR2 SNEGSKA (reference sequence). CDR3 loop: CSAMGAEQYF. The DNA for the CDR3 is TGCAGTGCTATGGGGGCCGAGCAGTACTTC.

This clonotype was recorded many times. The rearrangement joins TRBV6-1 to TRBJ1-5; 7 positions match TRBD1. Trimming cost V 5 bases and J 4 bases; bases outside gene matches: 8. The CDR3 consists of 15 residues. Germline V gene lookup returns CDR1 MNHNS and CDR2 SASEGT. In DNA, the CDR3 is TGTGCCAGCAGTCTCGGGACAGCTCATAATCAGCCCCAGCATTTT. It is translated as CASSLGTAHNQPQHF.

In its sample, this clonotype was seen many times. The V gene is TRBV20-1, the J gene TRBJ2-5, with 7 nucleotides matching TRBD1. The V and J ends lost 3 bases and 5 bases, in that order; junction bases with no gene match: 9. The CDR3 is 14 amino acids. Germline values: CDR1 DFQATT, CDR2 SNEGSKA (reference sequence). As DNA, the CDR3 is TGCAGTGCTAGTAAACAGGGGTTTGCGGAGACCCAGTACTTC. Amino acid sequence: CSASKQGFAETQYF.

This clonotype was counted a few times. This chain joins TRBV19 and TRBJ1-5, with 8 bases aligning to TRBD1. J gave up 0 bases and V 7 bases, and 14 bases lay outside the gene matches. The CDR3 is 18 amino acids. Per the germline V gene, CDR1 is LNHDA and CDR2 is SQIVND (reference sequence). CDR3 amino acids: CASTTQGAAYYSNQPQHF. The DNA of the CDR3 is TGTGCCAGTACCACTCAGGGGGCCGCCTACTATAGCAATCAGCCCCAGCATTTT.

V gene TRBV24-1 combines with J gene TRBJ1-1; tentative D call: TRBD1 (5 bases). CDR1 KGHDR and CDR2 SFDVKD come from the germline V gene. There are 13 residues in the CDR3. Trimming removed 1 base at V and 5 bases at J, with 7 bases between. The CDR3 nucleotides read TGTGCCACCAGTGATTTAGGGGAAACTGAAGCTTTCTTT. Protein sequence: CATSDLGETEAFF.

The rearrangement uses TRBV2 and TRBJ2-1; TRBD1 matches 9 bases. The CDR3 loop spans 14 amino acids. Germline V gene data show CDR1 as SNHLY and CDR2 as FYNNEI. Trimming at V came to 5 bases and at J to 6 bases, leaving 5 bases not matched to a gene. DNA of the CDR3: TGTGCCAGCAGTCGCCGGGACAGGGCCAATGAGCAGTTCTTC. It codes for CASSRRDRANEQFF.

The gene calls are TRBV20-1 and TRBJ1-1; no clear D. The CDR3 length is 15 residues. V lost 4 bases to trimming and J lost 2 bases, with 17 bases between them. The germline V gene encodes CDR1 DFQATT and CDR2 SNEGSKA (reference sequence). In DNA form, the CDR3 reads TGCAGTGCTACCACTCCGGAAGGGTTAAACACTGAAGCTTTCTTT. Translation gives CSATTPEGLNTEAFF.

This sequence joins TRBV20-1 and TRBJ2-7; D is unclear. V gave up 1 base and J gave up 0 bases, with 4 bases separating them. The CDR3 contains 12 residues. From germline, CDR1 is DFQATT and CDR2 SNEGSKA (reference sequence). CDR3 residues: CSARGISYEQYF. CDR3 DNA sequence: TGCAGTGCTAGAGGCATCTCCTACGAGCAGTACTTC.

This rearrangement joins TRBV10-3 to TRBJ2-7; possibly TRBD1 or TRBD2 for D (6 bases each). Germline CDR1 and CDR2: ENHRY and SYGVKD. The V end lost 5 bases, the J end lost 2 bases, and 13 bases lay between the germline ends. The CDR3 loop spans 14 amino acids. CDR3 region: CAISSKRGAYEQYF. The CDR3 DNA sequence: TGTGCCATCAGTTCCAAGAGGGGGGCCTACGAGCAGTACTTC.

In the case of this clonotype: At one end, the junction sequence differs from germline, possibly due to a read error. V gene TRBV7-9 combines with J gene TRBJ2-5, with no clear D. The CDR3 consists of 11 residues. Germline loops: CDR1 SEHNR, CDR2 FQNEAQ (reference sequence). The CDR3 DNA is TGTGCCAGCAGCTTATCGGGTTCGCCAAACTTC. This encodes CASSLSGSPNF.

This clonotype was picked up many times. V usage is TRBV29-1 and J usage is TRBJ2-7; TRBD1 aligns across 8 bases. This CDR3 is built from 14 residues. The V and J ends lost 1 base and 3 bases, in that order; junction bases with no gene match: 5. Germline values: CDR1 SQVTM, CDR2 ANQGSEA. The CDR3 DNA reads TGCAGCGTTGAAGTCGGACAGGGATTCTACGAGCAGTACTTC. This codes for CSVEVGQGFYEQYF.

This clonotype was counted a few times. The chain has TRBV7-8 and TRBJ2-5; 9 bases align to TRBD2. Germline V gene data show CDR1 as SGHVS and CDR2 as FQNEAQ. The CDR3 consists of 17 residues. The V gene end was trimmed by 1 base and the J gene end by 5 bases; junction bases not matched to a gene: 11. CDR3 amino acids: CASSLGTSAKVGETQYF. In DNA, the CDR3 is TGTGCCAGCAGCTTAGGGACTAGCGCGAAGGTGGGGGAGACCCAGTACTTC.

V is TRBV20-1 and J is TRBJ2-5; a weak D match, TRBD2 (5 bases). This CDR3 is 14 amino acids long. Deletions cut 1 base from V and 0 bases from J, with 9 bases between. In germline, CDR1 is DFQATT, CDR2 SNEGSKA (reference sequence). CDR3 residues: CSARALAYQETQYF. CDR3 nucleotides: TGCAGTGCTAGAGCCCTAGCTTACCAAGAGACCCAGTACTTC.

In its sample, this clonotype was seen once. The CDR3 bases are TGTGCCAGCAGGGCCACGGGGAAGTACGAGCAGTACTTC. It translates to CASRATGKYEQYF. V and J are TRBV7-2 and TRBJ2-7; TRBD2 is a possible D gene (5 bases). Trimming took 6 bases from V and 4 from J, leaving 13 bases between them. The CDR3 consists of 13 residues. The germline CDR1 and CDR2 sequences are SGHTA and FQGNSA. Variable domain in full (rest from reference TRBV7-2 and TRBJ2-7): GAGVSQSPSNKVTEKGKDVELRCDPISGHTALYWYRQSLGQGLEFLIYFQGNSAPDKSGLPSDRFSAERTGGSVSTLTIQRTQQEDSAVYLCASRATGKYEQYFGPGTRLTVT.

In its sample, this clonotype was seen many times. The chain combines TRBV10-3 with TRBJ1-6; no reliable D call. Germline V gene data show CDR1 as ENHRY and CDR2 as SYGVKD. Between the trimmed V and J ends, which lost 3 bases and 8 bases, there was a span of 8 bases. The CDR3 runs 13 residues. CDR3 sequence (DNA): TGTGCCATCAGTGAACATGTTGATTCACCCCTCCACTTT. This codes for CAISEHVDSPLHF.

This clonotype was picked up many times. The chain couples TRBV29-1 to TRBJ2-1, with 12 bases identical to TRBD2. The V gene's germline CDR1 is SQVTM and CDR2 ANQGSEA. This CDR3 comprises 14 residues. V gave up 8 bases and J gave up 7 bases; unmatched junction bases: 9. CDR3 DNA: TGCAGCAGCTCTAGCGGGAGGGGAGGGAATGAGCAGTTCTTC. Protein product: CSSSSGRGGNEQFF.

This clonotype was found a few times. The chain has TRBV20-1 and TRBJ2-7; TRBD1 is a possible D gene (5 bases). The germline V gene encodes CDR1 DFQATT and CDR2 SNEGSKA (reference sequence). V was pared by 0 bases and J by 6 bases, with 12 bases between. This CDR3 has 13 residues. The CDR3 protein is CSARDFQGSEQYF. The CDR3 coding sequence is TGCAGTGCTAGAGATTTCCAGGGAAGCGAGCAGTACTTC.

This clonotype was observed at least ten times. This chain uses TRBV4-3 with TRBJ2-1, with 12 bases identical to TRBD2. After removal of 1 base from V and 6 bases from J, the junction contained 7 bases not matched to a gene. The length of the CDR3 is 17 residues. Germline CDR1 and CDR2: LGHNA and YSLEER. The CDR3 DNA is TGCGCCAGCAGCCAAGGGACGACTAGCGGGAGTGGCAATGAGCAGTTCTTC. The encoded protein is CASSQGTTSGSGNEQFF.

The genes are TRBV30 and TRBJ2-7; D gene uncertain. CDR1 is GTSNPN and CDR2 is SVGIG in the germline V gene (reference sequence). The CDR3 loop spans 12 amino acids. Trimming removed 0 bases from V and 7 bases from J, with 10 bases in between. The CDR3 reads CAWSVGQREQYV. Written as DNA, the CDR3 is TGTGCCTGGAGTGTGGGTCAGAGGGAGCAGTACGTC.

This clonotype was detected many times. V is TRBV12-3 or TRBV12-4 and J is TRBJ1-2; D is possibly TRBD1 (6 bases). The V end was cut by 6 bases, the J end by 8 bases, with 13 bases between. This CDR3 comprises 12 residues. CDR3 bases: TGTGCCAGCAGCAATGGGGGCTACGGCTACACCTTC. Its translation is CASSNGGYGYTF.

CDR3 sequence: CASSLDNRGNEKLFF. In DNA form, the CDR3 reads TGCGCCAGCAGCTTGGATAACAGGGGTAATGAAAAACTGTTTTTT. The V gene is TRBV5-1, the J gene TRBJ1-4, with TRBD1 matching 7 bases. This CDR3 is 15 amino acids long. Unmatched junction bases numbered 3, after V lost 0 bases and J lost 4 bases. The germline V gene encodes CDR1 SGHRS and CDR2 YFSETQ.

This clonotype was counted only a few times. The gene calls are TRBV4-1 and TRBJ2-1, with TRBD2 identical over 7 bases. With V trimmed by 2 bases and J by 0 bases, 4 bases remained unmatched. The germline CDR1 and CDR2 sequences are MGHRA and YSYEKL. CDR3 size: 16 residues. This CDR3 is CASSQSRDYSYNEQFF. The CDR3 nucleotides read TGCGCCAGCAGCCAAAGCCGGGACTACTCCTACAATGAGCAGTTCTTC.

This sequence joins TRBV5-1 and TRBJ1-4; TRBD1 agrees at 11 bases. Germline loops: CDR1 SGHRS, CDR2 YFSETQ. This CDR3 spans 16 amino acids. V was pared by 4 bases and J by 0 bases, with 2 bases of the junction left unmatched. The CDR3 DNA follows: TGCGCCAGCAGCGTGGGACAGGGGGCAACTAATGAAAAACTGTTTTTT. The encoded protein is CASSVGQGATNEKLFF.

The chain links TRBV4-1 to TRBJ2-1; D might be TRBD1 (5 bases). The CDR3 extends over 17 amino acids. V was clipped by 0 bases and J by 9 bases, with 21 bases between them. From germline, CDR1 is MGHRA and CDR2 YSYEKL. The CDR3 loop is CASSQESPSSFGAEQFF. CDR3 coding DNA: TGCGCCAGCAGCCAAGAGAGTCCGTCCAGTTTTGGGGCTGAGCAGTTCTTC.

The table lists this clonotype with many counts. This chain links TRBV20-1 with TRBJ2-4, with 7 bases identical to TRBD1. The CDR3 loop spans 13 amino acids. The germline V gene has CDR1 DFQATT and CDR2 SNEGSKA (reference sequence). V gave up 3 bases and J gave up 9 bases; unmatched junction bases: 8. CDR3 DNA sequence: TGCAGTGCTAGTGACAGGGAAGATGGCATTCAGTACTTC. This codes for CSASDREDGIQYF.

At least ten counts were recorded for this clonotype. The CDR3 here is CAIQSHGSGEQYV. In DNA, the CDR3 is TGTGCCATCCAGAGCCACGGCTCTGGCGAGCAGTACGTC. The genes are TRBV10-3 and TRBJ2-7, with D hard to call. The length of the CDR3 is 13 residues. Germline V gene lookup returns CDR1 ENHRY and CDR2 SYGVKD. Trimming pared 8 bases from V and 6 bases from J, leaving 17 bases between.

This clonotype was detected ten times or more. The chain links TRBV28 to TRBJ2-1; 8 bases match TRBD2. The J segment lost 3 bases and the V segment lost 2 bases, leaving 6 bases of the junction unmatched. Germline CDR1 reads MDHEN; CDR2 reads SYDVKM. This CDR3 is built from 16 residues. This CDR3 reads CASSLVAGGLYNEQFF. CDR3 coding DNA: TGTGCCAGCAGTTTAGTGGCGGGAGGCCTCTACAATGAGCAGTTCTTC.